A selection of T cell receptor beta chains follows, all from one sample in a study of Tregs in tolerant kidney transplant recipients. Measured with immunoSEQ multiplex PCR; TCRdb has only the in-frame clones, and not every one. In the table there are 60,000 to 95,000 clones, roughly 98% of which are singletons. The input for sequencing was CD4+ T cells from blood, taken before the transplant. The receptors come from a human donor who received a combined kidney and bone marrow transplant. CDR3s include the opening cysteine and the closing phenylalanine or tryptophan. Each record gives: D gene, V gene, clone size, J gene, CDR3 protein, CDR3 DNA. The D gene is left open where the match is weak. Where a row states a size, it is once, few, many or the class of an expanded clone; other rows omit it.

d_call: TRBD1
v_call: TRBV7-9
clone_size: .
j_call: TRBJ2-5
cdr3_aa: CASSLRTGGETQYF
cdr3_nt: TGTGCCAGCAGCTTAAGGACAGGGGGAGAGACCCAGTACTTC

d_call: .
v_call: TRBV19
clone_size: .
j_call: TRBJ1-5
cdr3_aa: CASSLSYLGQTAYSNQPQHF
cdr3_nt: TGTGCCAGTAGTCTTAGCTACCTGGGTCAGACAGCTTATAGCAATCAGCCCCAGCATTTT

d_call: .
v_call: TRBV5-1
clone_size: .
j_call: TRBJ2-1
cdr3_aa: CASSLAASSYNEQFF
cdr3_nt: TGCGCCAGCAGCCTCGCAGCGAGCTCCTACAATGAGCAGTTCTTC

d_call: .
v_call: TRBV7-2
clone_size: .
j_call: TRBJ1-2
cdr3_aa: CASSAGTYYGYTF
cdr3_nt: TGTGCCAGCAGCGCGGGCACTTACTATGGCTACACCTTC

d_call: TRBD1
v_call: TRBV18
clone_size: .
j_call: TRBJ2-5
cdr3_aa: CASSPRTGNEETQYF
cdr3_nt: TGTGCCAGCTCACCCCGGACAGGGAACGAAGAGACCCAGTACTTC

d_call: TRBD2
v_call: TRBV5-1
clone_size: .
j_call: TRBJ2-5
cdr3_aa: CASSWGLAGGETQYF
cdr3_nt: TGCGCCAGCAGCTGGGGACTAGCGGGAGGGGAGACCCAGTACTTC

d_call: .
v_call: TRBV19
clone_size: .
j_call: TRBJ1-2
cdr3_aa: CASSIGSQGYGYTF
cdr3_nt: TGTGCCAGTAGTATCGGGTCTCAGGGGTATGGCTACACCTTC

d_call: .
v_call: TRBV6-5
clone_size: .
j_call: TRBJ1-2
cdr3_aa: CASRDTRYGYTF
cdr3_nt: TGTGCCAGCAGGGACACCCGCTATGGCTACACCTTC

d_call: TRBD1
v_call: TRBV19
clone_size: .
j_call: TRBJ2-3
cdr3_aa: CASSVGTARTDTQYF
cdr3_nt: TGTGCCAGTAGTGTCGGGACAGCCCGCACAGATACGCAGTATTTT

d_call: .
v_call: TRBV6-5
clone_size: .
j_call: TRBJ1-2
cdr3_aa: CASRARGDYGYTF
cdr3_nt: TGTGCCAGCAGAGCCAGGGGCGACTATGGCTACACCTTC

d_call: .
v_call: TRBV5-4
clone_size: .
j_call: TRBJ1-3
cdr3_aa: CASSLAGDLGNTIYF
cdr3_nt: TGTGCCAGCAGCTTGGCCGGGGACTTAGGAAACACCATATATTTT

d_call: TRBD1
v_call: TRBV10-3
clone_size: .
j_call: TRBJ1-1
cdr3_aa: CAISERTGVATEAFF
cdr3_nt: TGTGCCATCAGTGAACGGACAGGGGTGGCAACTGAAGCTTTCTTT

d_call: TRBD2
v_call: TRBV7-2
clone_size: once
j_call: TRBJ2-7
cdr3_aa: CASSFREGILEYF
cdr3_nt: TGTGCCAGCAGCTTCCGGGAGGGGATTCTGGAGTACTTC

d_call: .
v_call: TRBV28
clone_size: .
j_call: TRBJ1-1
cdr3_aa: CASSFHGGYTEAFF
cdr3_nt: TGTGCCAGCAGTTTCCATGGAGGCTACACTGAAGCTTTCTTT

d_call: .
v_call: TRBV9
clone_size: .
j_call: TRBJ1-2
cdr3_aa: CASSGPGGGYFDGYTF
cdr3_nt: TGTGCCAGCAGCGGCCCCGGCGGGGGTTATTTCGATGGCTACACCTTC

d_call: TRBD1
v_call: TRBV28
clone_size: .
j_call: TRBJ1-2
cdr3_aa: CASSFLSTGGYGYTF
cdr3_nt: TGTGCCAGCAGTTTCCTATCGACAGGGGGGTATGGCTACACCTTC

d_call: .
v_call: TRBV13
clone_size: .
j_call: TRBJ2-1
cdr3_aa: CASSFGSARSYEQFF
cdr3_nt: TGTGCCAGCAGCTTCGGCAGCGCCCGGTCATATGAGCAGTTCTTC

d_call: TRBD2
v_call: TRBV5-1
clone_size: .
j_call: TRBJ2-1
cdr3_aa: CASSLASGRANEQFF
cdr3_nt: TGCGCCAGCAGCTTGGCTAGCGGGAGGGCCAATGAGCAGTTCTTC

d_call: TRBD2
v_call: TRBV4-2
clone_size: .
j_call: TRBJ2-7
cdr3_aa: CASSQDLAGASYEQYF
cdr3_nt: TGTGCCAGCAGCCAAGATTTAGCGGGAGCGTCCTACGAGCAGTACTTC

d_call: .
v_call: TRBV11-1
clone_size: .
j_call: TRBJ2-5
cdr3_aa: CASSFREGETQYF
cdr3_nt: TGTGCCAGCAGCTTCAGGGAAGGAGAGACCCAGTACTTC

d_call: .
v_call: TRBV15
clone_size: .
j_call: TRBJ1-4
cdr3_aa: CATSRSYDRGNNEKLFF
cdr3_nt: TGTGCCACCAGCAGATCCTACGACAGAGGCAATAATGAAAAACTGTTTTTT

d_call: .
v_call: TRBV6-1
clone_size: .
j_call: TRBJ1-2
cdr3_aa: CASIRPSGYGYTF
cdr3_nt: TGTGCCAGCATCCGGCCGTCGGGCTATGGCTACACCTTC

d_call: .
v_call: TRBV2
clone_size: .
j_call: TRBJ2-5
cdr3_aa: CASNSVVQETQYF
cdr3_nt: TGTGCCAGCAATAGCGTAGTCCAAGAGACCCAGTACTTC

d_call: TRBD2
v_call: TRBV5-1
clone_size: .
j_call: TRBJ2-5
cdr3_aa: CASTSGRMETQYF
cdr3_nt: TGCGCCAGCACCAGCGGGAGGATGGAGACCCAGTACTTC

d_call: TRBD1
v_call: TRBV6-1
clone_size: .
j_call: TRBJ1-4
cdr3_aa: CASSVNRGLGGEKLFF
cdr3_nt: TGTGCCAGCAGTGTAAACAGGGGTTTGGGGGGTGAAAAACTGTTTTTT

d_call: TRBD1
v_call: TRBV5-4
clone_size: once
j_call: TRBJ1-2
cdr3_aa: CASSLVDRGLYGYTF
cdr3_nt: TGTGCCAGCAGCTTGGTGGACAGGGGGCTCTATGGCTACACCTTC

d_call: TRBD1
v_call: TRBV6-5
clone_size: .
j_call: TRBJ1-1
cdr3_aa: CASSRNRGQGTEAFF
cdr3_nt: TGTGCCAGCAGTCGCAACAGGGGGCAGGGGACTGAAGCTTTCTTT

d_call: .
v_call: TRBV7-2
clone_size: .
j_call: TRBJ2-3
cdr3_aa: CASSIRPVLLSSTDTQYF
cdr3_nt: TGTGCCAGCAGCATACGCCCCGTCTTACTCTCTAGCACAGATACGCAGTATTTT

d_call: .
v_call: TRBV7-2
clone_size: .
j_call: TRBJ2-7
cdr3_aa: CASSLVSSKRLYEQYF
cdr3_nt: TGTGCCAGCAGCTTAGTGTCTAGCAAGAGACTCTACGAGCAGTACTTC

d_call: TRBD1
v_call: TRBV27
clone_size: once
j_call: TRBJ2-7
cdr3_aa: CASSIQGIMYEQYF
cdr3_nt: TGTGCCAGCAGCATACAGGGGATTATGTACGAGCAGTACTTC

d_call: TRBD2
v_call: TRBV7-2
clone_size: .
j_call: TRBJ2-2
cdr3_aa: CASSLSGGAAGELFF
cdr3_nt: TGTGCCAGCAGCTTAAGCGGGGGGGCCGCCGGGGAGCTGTTTTTT

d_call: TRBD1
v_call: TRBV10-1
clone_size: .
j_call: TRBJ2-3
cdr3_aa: CASSPDRSVADTQYF
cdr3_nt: TGCGCCAGCAGTCCGGACAGGTCGGTTGCAGATACGCAGTATTTT

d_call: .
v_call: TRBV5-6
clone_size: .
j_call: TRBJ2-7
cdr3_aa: CASSLAEGGGPRQYF
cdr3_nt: TGTGCCAGCAGCTTGGCGGAGGGAGGGGGGCCGCGGCAGTACTTC

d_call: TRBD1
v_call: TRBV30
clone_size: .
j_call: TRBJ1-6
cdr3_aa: CAWIGTGFSPLHF
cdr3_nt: TGTGCCTGGATTGGGACAGGGTTTTCACCCCTCCACTTT

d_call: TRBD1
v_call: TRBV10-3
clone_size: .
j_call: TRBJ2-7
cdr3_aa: CAISPRTGSYEQYF
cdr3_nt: TGTGCCATCAGTCCGAGGACAGGGTCCTACGAGCAGTACTTC

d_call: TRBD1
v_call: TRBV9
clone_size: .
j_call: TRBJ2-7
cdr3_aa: CASSREGTGGTYEQYF
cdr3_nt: TGTGCCAGCAGCAGGGAGGGGACAGGGGGGACCTACGAGCAGTACTTC

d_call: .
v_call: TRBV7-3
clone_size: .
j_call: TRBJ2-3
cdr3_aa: CASSLDRRTSADTQYF
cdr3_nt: TGTGCCAGCAGCTTAGACAGGCGAACCTCTGCTGATACGCAGTATTTT

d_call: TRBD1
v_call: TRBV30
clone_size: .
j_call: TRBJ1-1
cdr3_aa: CAWTFGQVNTEAFF
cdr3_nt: TGTGCCTGGACCTTCGGACAGGTGAACACTGAAGCTTTCTTT

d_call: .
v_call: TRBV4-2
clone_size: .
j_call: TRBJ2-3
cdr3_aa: CASSRQGPLEGTDTQYF
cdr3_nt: TGTGCCAGCAGCCGACAAGGACCCCTGGAGGGCACAGATACGCAGTATTTT

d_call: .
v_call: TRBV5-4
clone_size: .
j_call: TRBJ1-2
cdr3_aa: CASSLRTTEGYTF
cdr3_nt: TGTGCCAGCAGCTTGCGTACGACAGAAGGCTACACCTTC

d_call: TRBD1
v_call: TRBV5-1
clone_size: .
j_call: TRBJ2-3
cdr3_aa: CASSPGTGGVDTQYF
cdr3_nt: TGCGCCAGCAGCCCCGGGACAGGGGGTGTAGATACGCAGTATTTT